This T cell receptor (beta chain) is from a study of CD8 T cells in Susac syndrome. Across the whole study: The Susac syndrome patients were therapy-naive, on corticosteroids, or on intravenous immunoglobulin alone at blood draw.

Sequencing of TCR beta covered CD8+ and CD4+ T cells obtained from blood. This clonotype has just one count. RNA was extracted with the RNeasy kit, and a quantity of about 0.45 to 1 ug was reverse transcribed using random hexamers. Coverage of TCR beta CDR3 amplification by immunoSEQ multiplex PCR extended to 54 Vbeta and 13 Jbeta. TCRdb reprocessed the immunoSEQ multiplex PCR reads with MiXCR, giving one entry per CDR3 protein. The sample lists roughly 52,000 distinct CDR3 sequences, around 93% occurring once. The germline gives CDR1 SGHAT, CDR2 FQNNGV. V lost 5 bases to trimming and J lost 1 base, with 6 bases between them. The length of the CDR3 is 13 residues.

V usage is TRBV11-2 and J usage is TRBJ1-5; D is uncertain. Sequencing was carried out using CD8+ T cells from PBMCs. This receptor was identified in a human donor with Susac syndrome. The DNA of the CDR3 is TGTGCCAGCAGCATCCAGAGCAATCAGCCCCAGCATTTT. Protein sequence: CASSIQSNQPQHF.